One and the same sample provided the 12 T cell receptor beta chains below, sequenced in a study of T-cell reconstitution after alpha-beta-depleted transplantation in children. During its preparation, the TCRbeta library received unique molecular identifiers. TCRdb re-called the PCR reads through MiXCR, storing one row per CDR3 protein. The data contain about 200,000 distinct CDR3 sequences, around 9.2% of them seen just once; the ten biggest clones take up less than 40%. Specimen: PBMCs, mostly from graft donor cells, collected 360 days after TCRalphabeta/CD19-depleted stem cell transplant. The receptors here all came from a male patient aged 2 to 9 who had a stem cell transplant for acute myeloid leukemia, so the T cells may come from the graft donor.

This clonotype was counted a few times. The chain employs TRBV7-9 and TRBJ2-7; D not resolved. The CDR3 covers 13 residues. Germline V CDR1 and CDR2: SEHNR, FQNEAQ (reference sequence). V was pared by 4 bases and J by 4 bases, with 11 bases between. DNA of the CDR3: TGTGCCAGCAGCTCCCAAGGGCCATACGAGCAGTACTTC. The encoded protein is CASSSQGPYEQYF.

Concerning this clonotype itself: This may stem from a read error, because a much larger clone lies one nucleotide away. The chain joins TRBV11-1 to TRBJ2-5; 8 bases are a match to TRBD1. Germline CDR1 reads SGHAT; CDR2 reads FQDESV (reference sequence). The CDR3 totals 15 residues. The CDR3 nucleotides are TGTTCCAGCAGCTTAGAAGGGACAGGAGGGGAGACCCAGTACTTC. Amino acids: CSSSLEGTGGETQYF.

V usage is TRBV12-3 or TRBV12-4 and J usage is TRBJ1-3, with 12 bases aligning to TRBD1. The trim removed 5 bases at V and 4 bases at J, leaving 6 bases unmatched. This CDR3 has 16 residues. In DNA, the CDR3 is TGTGCCAGCAGTCGGGACAGGGGGCGAGAAGGAAACACCATATATTTT. It yields the protein CASSRDRGREGNTIYF.

The gene calls are TRBV4-1 and TRBJ2-2; 8 bases agree with TRBD1. The CDR3 is 17 residues long. The germline V gene has CDR1 MGHRA and CDR2 YSYEKL. The V gene end was trimmed by 4 bases and the J gene end by 2 bases; junction bases not matched to a gene: 9. This CDR3 reads CASSRSGRGRNTGELFF. The CDR3 DNA is TGCGCCAGCAGCCGATCTGGCAGGGGGCGCAACACCGGGGAGCTGTTTTTT.

At least ten counts were recorded for this clonotype. The rearrangement joins TRBV27 to TRBJ2-5; maybe TRBD2 (6 bases). The CDR3 loop spans 13 amino acids. Trimming pared 3 bases from V and 6 bases from J, leaving 11 bases between. Per the germline V gene, CDR1 is MNHEY and CDR2 is SMNVEV (reference sequence). The CDR3 spells CASSFAGKKTQYF. CDR3 DNA: TGTGCCAGCAGTTTCGCGGGGAAGAAGACCCAGTACTTC.

This clonotype was seen at least ten times. This sequence joins TRBV30 and TRBJ2-3, with 8 positions matching TRBD2. This CDR3 has 16 residues. Germline V gives CDR1 GTSNPN, CDR2 SVGIG (reference sequence). Unmatched junction bases numbered 7, after V lost 0 bases and J lost 2 bases. CDR3 protein: CAWSVPGSGATDTQYF. The CDR3, as DNA: TGTGCCTGGAGTGTACCGGGTAGCGGGGCCACAGATACGCAGTATTTT.

The J gene is TRBJ2-4, the V gene TRBV6-5; D possibly matches TRBD1 or TRBD2 (6 bases each). Germline loops: CDR1 MNHEY, CDR2 SVGAGI. Trimming took off 0 bases at V and 1 base at J, with 16 bases between the two ends. CDR3 length equals 18 residues. CDR3 in amino acids: CASSYSTVGGAAKNIQYF. In DNA, the CDR3 is TGTGCCAGCAGTTACTCGACCGTGGGGGGCGCCGCCAAAAACATTCAGTACTTC.

This clonotype has only a few counts. The J gene is TRBJ1-2, the V gene TRBV20-1; D is unclear. Germline assignment: CDR1 DFQATT and CDR2 SNEGSKA (reference sequence). Trimming shortened V by 3 bases and J by 4 bases, and 12 bases separated the two germline ends. CDR3 size: 13 residues. The CDR3 region has the DNA TGCAGTGCTAGCCTCGCTGCTTCCTATGGCTACACCTTC. Translated, it gives CSASLAASYGYTF.

This clonotype has only a few counts. This sequence joins TRBV15 and TRBJ2-2; the D gene could be TRBD1 or TRBD2 (5 bases each). V lost 0 bases, J lost 4 bases, and 15 bases lay in between. The CDR3 loop spans 17 amino acids. Germline-derived CDR1 and CDR2 are LNHNV and YYDKDF (reference sequence). CDR3 bases: TGTGCCACCAGCAGAGATCAAGGGACCGACTCCACCGGGGAGCTGTTTTTT. Its translation: CATSRDQGTDSTGELFF.

This clonotype has a handful of counts. The CDR3, as DNA: TGTGCCAGCAGTTCGGAGGCCAAAAACATTCAGTACTTC. The encoded protein is CASSSEAKNIQYF. The rearrangement links TRBV12-3 or TRBV12-4 to TRBJ2-4, with D hard to call. This CDR3 region has 13 residues. The V and J ends lost 4 bases and 1 base respectively, with 5 bases between them.

This clonotype was counted at least ten times. This sequence joins TRBV25-1 and TRBJ2-3, with TRBD2 matching 8 bases. Losses at the gene ends were 5 bases for V and 2 bases for J; bases not matched to a gene: 6. Germline-derived CDR1 and CDR2 are MGHDK and SYGVNS. The CDR3 is 15 amino acids. CDR3 in DNA: TGTGCCAGCAGTCTTCGGGGGGGGCCCACAGATACGCAGTATTTT. Protein: CASSLRGGPTDTQYF. Combining the CDR3 with reference TRBV25-1 and TRBJ2-3 gives the whole variable domain EADIYQTPRYLVIGTGKKITLECSQTMGHDKMYWYQQDPGMELHLIHYSYGVNSTEKGDLSSESTVSRIRTEHFPLTLESARPSHTSQYLCASSLRGGPTDTQYFGPGTRLTVL.

The chain couples TRBV20-1 to TRBJ2-1, with a weak D call TRBD2 (5 bases). Trimming took off 4 bases at V and 3 bases at J, with 10 bases between the two ends. CDR3 size: 13 residues. CDR1 is DFQATT, CDR2 SNEGSKA, per germline (reference sequence). CDR3 in amino acids: CSATGVNYNEQFF. The DNA of the CDR3 is TGCAGTGCTACCGGGGTAAACTACAATGAGCAGTTCTTC.